The T cell receptor (beta chain) under discussion was sequenced for a study of control samples from healthy donors and cancer patients. This clone was observed a single time. Libraries were prepared by immunoSEQ multiplex PCR; TCRdb keeps only in-frame clonotypes and omits some of them. The sample includes about 52,000 clones, 85% to 95% of them seen just once. This CDR3 has 15 residues. Trimming pared 0 bases from V and 0 bases from J, leaving 8 bases between. CDR1 and CDR2 (germline): MNHEY, SVGAGI. The sequenced sample was blood. This chain links TRBV6-5 with TRBJ1-1; D is unresolved. The sequence came from a man in his thirties or forties in good health. CDR3 sequence reads: CASSYSGQMNTEAFF. In DNA, the CDR3 is TGTGCCAGCAGTTACTCGGGCCAAATGAACACTGAAGCTTTCTTT.